These 25 T cell receptor beta chains share one sample of origin, sequenced in a study of patients and donors after allogeneic stem cell transplantation. TCRdb called the RT-PCR reads again in MiXCR, with one record for every CDR3 protein. This table holds about 960,000 distinct CDR3 sequences, over 15% found once. The specimen was blood, either unsorted or a sorted T cell fraction (not recorded which). Receptors originate from a human donor who was either an allogeneic HSCT recipient or a stem cell or donor lymphocyte infusion donor (not recorded which). It is not recorded whose cells these are; they may come from a transplant donor.

V usage is TRBV10-3 and J usage is TRBJ1-3; the D gene is possibly TRBD1 (6 bases). This CDR3 comprises 13 residues. The germline V gene has CDR1 ENHRY and CDR2 SYGVKD. Trimming removed 8 bases at V and 4 bases at J, with 12 bases between. CDR3 DNA: TGTGCCATCTCGACGGGGGCCGGAAACACCATATATTTT. Translating gives CAISTGAGNTIYF.

This chain uses TRBV7-9 with TRBJ1-2; D not certain. CDR1 is SEHNR and CDR2 is FQNEAQ in the germline V gene (reference sequence). The V end was cut by 0 bases, the J end by 5 bases, with 19 bases between. This CDR3 comprises 17 residues. CDR3 in amino acids: CASSLASGTVRGYGYTF. The CDR3 DNA sequence: TGTGCCAGCAGCTTAGCATCGGGTACGGTTAGAGGATATGGCTACACCTTC.

This clonotype was found a few times. The gene calls are TRBV10-3 and TRBJ2-1, with 8 bases identical to TRBD2. The CDR3 has 15 amino acids. V shed 4 bases, J shed 5 bases, and the junction held 7 bases outside the gene matches. Germline lookup yields CDR1 ENHRY and CDR2 SYGVKD. CDR3 region: CAISGGGLVDNEQFF. In DNA, the CDR3 is TGTGCCATCAGTGGCGGGGGACTAGTCGACAATGAGCAGTTCTTC.

This clonotype was counted a few times. The V and J genes are TRBV15 and TRBJ1-2; perhaps TRBD1 as D (6 bases). Trimming took off 1 base at V and 8 bases at J, with 17 bases between the two ends. Looked up from germline, CDR1 is LNHNV and CDR2 is YYDKDF (reference sequence). CDR3 size: 15 residues. For the CDR3, the DNA is TGTGCCACCAGCAGAGCCAGGGGCTACCTGAAGGGCTACACCTTC. It yields the protein CATSRARGYLKGYTF.

The rearrangement joins TRBV5-1 to TRBJ2-7; D is undetermined. This CDR3 region has 15 residues. V lost 0 bases and J lost 0, with 10 bases in between. Looked up from germline, CDR1 is SGHRS and CDR2 is YFSETQ. The CDR3 DNA reads as TGCGCCAGCAGCTTGGAAGGTAGGAGCTCCTACGAGCAGTACTTC. Translation gives CASSLEGRSSYEQYF.

V is TRBV12-3 or TRBV12-4 and J is TRBJ2-7; a possible D gene is TRBD2 (5 bases). The CDR3 runs to 14 residues. V was shortened by 3 bases and J by 2 bases, with 11 bases between the two germline ends. The CDR3 bases are TGTGCCAGCAGTTTTCTAGCCGAAACCTACGAGCAGTACTTC. Protein product: CASSFLAETYEQYF.

The chain joins TRBV5-4 to TRBJ1-4; 7 bases line up with TRBD1. V shed 1 base, J shed 1 base, and the junction held 4 bases outside the gene matches. This CDR3 region has 16 residues. The V gene's germline CDR1 is SGHNT and CDR2 YYREEE (reference sequence). The CDR3 bases are TGTGCCAGCAGCTTGACACGGGACAGAACTAATGAAAAACTGTTTTTT. It encodes CASSLTRDRTNEKLFF.

This chain joins TRBV19 and TRBJ1-2; TRBD1 matches at 10 bases. Germline V gene data show CDR1 as LNHDA and CDR2 as SQIVND (reference sequence). Trimming removed 9 bases from V and 7 bases from J; junction bases left unmatched: 8. The CDR3 contains 13 residues. The CDR3 reads CASRTGGTSGYTF. The CDR3 region has the DNA TGTGCCAGCCGGACAGGGGGTACTAGTGGCTACACCTTC.

The V and J genes are TRBV20-1 and TRBJ2-5; a possible D gene is TRBD2 (6 bases). V lost 6 bases to trimming and J lost 3 bases, with 11 bases between them. Germline V gene data show CDR1 as DFQATT and CDR2 as SNEGSKA (reference sequence). This CDR3 comprises 12 residues. The CDR3 DNA reads TGCAGTGCACGGCGGGGAAAAGAGACCCAGTACTTC. It translates to CSARRGKETQYF.

This clonotype was seen repeatedly, ten times or more. The chain joins TRBV12-3 or TRBV12-4 to TRBJ1-1; no clear D gene. V dropped 2 bases and J dropped 6 bases, with 7 bases sitting between them. The CDR3 spans 12 residues. DNA for the CDR3: TGTGCCAGCAGTTTAAGGAGGGCTGAAGCTTTCTTT. This gives the protein CASSLRRAEAFF.

This clonotype appeared a few times. The chain has TRBV7-8 and TRBJ2-4; a weak D match, TRBD2 (6 bases). CDR1 is SGHVS and CDR2 is FQNEAQ in the germline V gene. This CDR3 comprises 14 residues. V lost 5 bases to trimming and J lost 8 bases, with 16 bases between them. The CDR3 protein is CASSPQGGWDIQYF. CDR3 DNA sequence: TGTGCCAGCAGCCCCCAGGGAGGTTGGGACATTCAGTACTTC.

This clonotype was counted between two and nine times. This rearrangement joins TRBV4-3 to TRBJ2-7, with 7 bases that match TRBD1. Germline V gives CDR1 LGHNA, CDR2 YSLEER. CDR3 length: 13 amino acids. Trimming at V came to 3 bases and at J to 4 bases, leaving 3 bases not matched to a gene. The CDR3 here is CASSQTQGYEQYF. The CDR3 DNA reads as TGCGCCAGCAGCCAGACACAGGGGTACGAGCAGTACTTC.

The chain links TRBV20-1 to TRBJ2-1; the match to TRBD1 covers 8 bases. This CDR3 has 14 amino acids. Unmatched junction bases numbered 12, after V lost 6 bases and J lost 8 bases. Germline V CDR1 and CDR2: DFQATT, SNEGSKA (reference sequence). DNA for the CDR3: TGCAGTGCAAGGCCGGGACAGGTGATAGATGAGCAGTTCTTC. Translating gives CSARPGQVIDEQFF.

This chain connects TRBV7-2 to TRBJ2-1; maybe TRBD2 (5 bases). CDR1 and CDR2 (germline): SGHTA, FQGNSA. The CDR3 extends over 16 amino acids. V was cut by 4 bases and J by 0 bases, with 13 bases left in between. CDR3 region: CASSSKAVSSYNEQFF. CDR3 DNA sequence: TGTGCCAGCAGCTCGAAAGCGGTGAGCTCCTACAATGAGCAGTTCTTC.

This chain links TRBV15 with TRBJ1-2; tentative D call: TRBD1 (6 bases). The CDR3 is 13 residues long. Germline CDR1 is LNHNV and CDR2 is YYDKDF (reference sequence). The ends were cut back, 3 bases at V and 6 bases at J, with 11 bases in the middle. The CDR3 region has the DNA TGTGCCACCAGCAGTATACAGGGAAATGGCTACACCTTC. Translating it yields CATSSIQGNGYTF.

This clonotype was picked up a small number of times. This chain links TRBV4-2 with TRBJ2-7; the match to TRBD1 covers 8 bases. This CDR3 region has 16 residues. Germline V gives CDR1 LGHNA, CDR2 YNFKEQ. V dropped 0 bases and J dropped 6; count of bases not matched to a gene: 10. The CDR3 here is CASSQDEGDRWREQYF. CDR3 nucleotide sequence: TGTGCCAGCAGCCAAGATGAGGGGGACAGGTGGCGCGAGCAGTACTTC.

The chain couples TRBV30 to TRBJ1-2, with D perhaps TRBD1 (6 bases). V lost 1 base and J lost 6, with 18 bases in between. The germline gives CDR1 GTSNPN, CDR2 SVGIG (reference sequence). The CDR3 contains 15 residues. CDR3 in DNA: TGTGCCTGGAGTGGGGGAGAAGGGGGGGCTGATGGCTACACCTTC. Translated, it gives CAWSGGEGGADGYTF.

V is TRBV19 and J is TRBJ2-7; 7 bases are a match to TRBD1. Germline V CDR1 and CDR2: LNHDA, SQIVND (reference sequence). This CDR3 is 14 amino acids long. Trimming took 7 bases from V and 2 from J; bases not matched to a gene: 8. The CDR3 DNA reads TGTGCCAGTACCCAACAGGGGACCCCCTACGAGCAGTACTTC. It translates to CASTQQGTPYEQYF.

CDR3 protein: CASSPSGSTYEQYF. In nucleotides, the CDR3 is TGTGCCAGCAGCCCCTCCGGCAGTACCTACGAGCAGTACTTC. This chain joins TRBV3-1 and TRBJ2-7; D gene unclear. Germline CDR1 LGHDT, CDR2 YNNKEL (reference sequence). CDR3 length equals 14 residues. The V gene lost 4 bases and the J gene lost 2 bases, with 12 bases spanning the gap.

In its sample, this clonotype was seen a few times. The chain is built from TRBV20-1 and TRBJ2-3; 10 positions agree with TRBD2. The CDR3 has 16 amino acids. The trim removed 3 bases at V and 6 bases at J, leaving 12 bases unmatched. The germline gives CDR1 DFQATT, CDR2 SNEGSKA (reference sequence). The CDR3 reads CSASGGSGGPGDTQYF. CDR3 nucleotides: TGCAGTGCTAGTGGTGGTAGCGGGGGGCCGGGGGATACGCAGTATTTT.

This clonotype was seen repeatedly, ten times or more. A junction boundary mismatches the germline segment, possibly from a read error. The V gene is TRBV12-3 or TRBV12-4, the J gene TRBJ2-2; 7 positions match TRBD2. The CDR3 is 13 amino acids. The CDR3 DNA follows: TGTGCCAGCAGCTTAGCGGGCACCGGGGAGCTGTTTTTT. Protein sequence: CASSLAGTGELFF.

The chain has TRBV6-5 and TRBJ2-2, with D unclear. The V gene lost 2 bases and the J gene lost 4 bases, with 5 bases spanning the gap. The CDR3 is 13 residues long. CDR1 MNHEY and CDR2 SVGAGI come from the germline V gene. CDR3 DNA sequence: TGTGCCAGCAGTTACGTGCTCACCGGGGAGCTGTTTTTT. This gives the protein CASSYVLTGELFF.

This clonotype has just a few counts. The chain carries TRBV12-3 or TRBV12-4 and TRBJ2-3, with 7 bases matching TRBD2. The CDR3 runs to 18 residues. V lost 0 bases, J lost 2 bases, and 11 bases stayed unmatched. DNA of the CDR3: TGTGCCAGCAGTTTAGCGAGGGGAGGGTGGGGGACCACAGATACGCAGTATTTT. Its protein is CASSLARGGWGTTDTQYF.

V and J are TRBV29-1 and TRBJ1-1; 7 bases align to TRBD1. CDR3 size: 12 residues. Trimming at V came to 7 bases and at J to 6 bases, leaving 8 bases not matched to a gene. The germline CDR1 and CDR2 sequences are SQVTM and ANQGSEA. The CDR3 sequence: CSGRQGFAEAFF. CDR3 nucleotide sequence: TGCAGCGGCCGACAGGGATTCGCTGAAGCTTTCTTT.

This chain uses TRBV7-8 with TRBJ2-4, with unresolved D. The CDR3 spans 16 residues. Trimming shortened V by 0 bases and J by 0 bases, and 9 bases separated the two germline ends. Germline V gene lookup returns CDR1 SGHVS and CDR2 FQNEAQ. The CDR3 DNA reads TGTGCCAGCAGCTTAGCCGCGAGATTAGCCAAAAACATTCAGTACTTC. It codes for CASSLAARLAKNIQYF. Looking up the rest from reference TRBV7-8 and TRBJ2-4 gives the full variable domain: GAGVSQSPRYKVAKRGQDVALRCDPISGHVSLFWYQQALGQGPEFLTYFQNEAQLDKSGLPSDRFFAERPEGSVSTLKIQRTQQEDSAVYLCASSLAARLAKNIQYFGAGTRLSVL.